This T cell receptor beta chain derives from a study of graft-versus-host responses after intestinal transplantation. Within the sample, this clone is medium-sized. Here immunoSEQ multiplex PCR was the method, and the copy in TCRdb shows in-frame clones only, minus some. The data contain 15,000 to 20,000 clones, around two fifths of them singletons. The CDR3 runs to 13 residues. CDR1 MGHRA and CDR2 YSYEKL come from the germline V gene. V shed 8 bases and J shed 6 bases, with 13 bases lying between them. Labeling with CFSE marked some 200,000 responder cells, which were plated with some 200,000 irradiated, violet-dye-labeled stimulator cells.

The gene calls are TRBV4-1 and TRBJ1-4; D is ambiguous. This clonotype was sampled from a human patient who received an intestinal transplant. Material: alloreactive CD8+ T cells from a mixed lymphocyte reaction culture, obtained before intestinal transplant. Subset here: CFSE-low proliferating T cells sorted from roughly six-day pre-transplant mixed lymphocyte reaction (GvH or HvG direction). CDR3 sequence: CASSTTAYEKLFF. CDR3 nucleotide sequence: TGCGCCAGCTCCACGACCGCGTATGAAAAACTGTTTTTT.